This is a list of T cell receptor beta chains from one sample in a study of PD-1 blockade in mismatch repair-deficient tumors. Measured with immunoSEQ multiplex PCR; TCRdb has only the in-frame clones, and not every one. The data hold some 84,000 clones, with approximately 81% observed a single time. This specimen consisted of peripheral blood, obtained 12 weeks after starting pembrolizumab. The receptor source for this set is an adult with mismatch repair-deficient cancer. Each CDR3 is given with its conserved first and last residue. A D gene is named only where the DNA matches it firmly. Clone size is shown for a subset of rows, as once, few, many or a class of expanded clone.

d_gene,j_gene,abundance,v_gene,CDR3aa,CDR3nt
-,TRBJ2-2,-,TRBV7-3,CASSQGGVTGELFF,TGTGCCAGCAGCCAGGGCGGGGTCACCGGGGAGCTGTTTTTT
-,TRBJ1-1,-,TRBV7-9,CASSLVGWGDTEAFF,TGTGCCAGCAGCTTAGTCGGTTGGGGGGACACTGAAGCTTTCTTT
TRBD1,TRBJ2-7,-,TRBV6-5,CASSYARDSYEQYF,TGTGCCAGCAGTTACGCCCGGGACAGCTACGAGCAGTACTTC
-,TRBJ1-2,-,TRBV18,CASSPQISQEGYTF,TGTGCCAGCTCACCACAAATCTCCCAGGAAGGCTACACCTTC
TRBD1,TRBJ1-5,-,TRBV9,CASSVGTGPEGNQPQHF,TGTGCCAGCAGCGTCGGGACAGGGCCAGAAGGCAATCAGCCCCAGCATTTT
TRBD2,TRBJ2-1,-,TRBV7-3,CASSLIAGVYEQFF,TGTGCCAGCAGCTTAATAGCGGGAGTTTATGAGCAGTTCTTC
-,TRBJ1-2,-,TRBV27,CASSLRTIRPRINYGYTF,TGTGCCAGCAGTTTACGGACCATCCGACCCCGGATTAACTATGGCTACACCTTC
TRBD1,TRBJ2-5,once,TRBV27,CASQDRQETQYF,TGTGCCAGCCAGGACAGGCAAGAGACCCAGTACTTC
-,TRBJ1-4,-,TRBV5-4,CASSSAAANEKLFF,TGTGCCAGCAGCTCAGCTGCGGCTAATGAAAAACTGTTTTTT
-,TRBJ2-5,-,TRBV15,CATSRDRGGVQQTQYF,TGTGCCACCAGCAGAGATCGGGGCGGGGTTCAACAGACCCAGTACTTC
TRBD1,TRBJ1-5,few,TRBV29-1,CSVEVTGEGNQPQHF,TGCAGCGTTGAGGTGACAGGGGAAGGCAATCAGCCCCAGCATTTT
-,TRBJ2-7,-,TRBV11-3,CASSMRGGEQYF,TGTGCCAGCAGCATGAGGGGAGGCGAGCAGTACTTC
-,TRBJ1-2,-,TRBV7-3,CASSLKRQHVYGYTF,TGTGCCAGCAGCTTAAAACGGCAGCATGTCTATGGCTACACCTTC
TRBD2,TRBJ2-7,-,TRBV5-4,CASSLRGLADEQYF,TGTGCCAGCAGCTTGAGGGGACTAGCTGACGAGCAGTACTTC
-,TRBJ1-2,-,TRBV27,CASKAGIRYGYTF,TGTGCCAGCAAGGCAGGGATCCGTTATGGCTACACCTTC
TRBD1,TRBJ2-1,few,TRBV4-2,CASSQGTGQGGYNEQFF,TGTGCCAGCAGCCAAGGAACGGGACAGGGGGGTTACAATGAGCAGTTCTTC
-,TRBJ1-1,-,TRBV5-6,CASTPPRMNTEAFF,TGTGCCAGCACCCCCCCACGTATGAACACTGAAGCTTTCTTT
-,TRBJ1-5,-,TRBV5-1,CASSLDRGNQPQHF,TGCGCCAGCAGCTTGGACAGGGGCAATCAGCCCCAGCATTTT
-,TRBJ1-1,-,TRBV11-2,CASGLTGTEAFF,TGTGCCAGCGGCCTTACCGGGACAGAAGCTTTCTTT
-,TRBJ2-6,-,TRBV29-1,CSVEFQPGANVLTF,TGCAGCGTTGAATTCCAGCCCGGGGCCAACGTCCTGACTTTC
-,TRBJ1-1,-,TRBV19,CASSARVTNTEAFF,TGTGCCAGTAGTGCCCGGGTAACGAACACTGAAGCTTTCTTT
TRBD1,TRBJ2-2,-,TRBV27,CATRQGTGELFF,TGTGCCACCCGACAGGGGACCGGGGAGCTGTTTTTT
-,TRBJ1-2,-,TRBV10-2,CASSESGGYGYTF,TGCGCCAGCAGTGAGTCCGGAGGCTATGGCTACACCTTC
TRBD2,TRBJ2-7,few,TRBV27,CASSAGLAEYEQYF,TGTGCCAGCAGTGCTGGACTAGCGGAATACGAGCAGTACTTC
-,TRBJ1-5,-,TRBV28,CASSDRDTLAQPQHF,TGTGCCAGCAGTGACCGGGACACCCTCGCTCAGCCCCAGCATTTT
-,TRBJ1-2,once,TRBV29-1,CSANGGGGSVSNYGYTF,TGCAGCGCGAACGGGGGGGGTGGAAGTGTCTCTAACTATGGCTACACCTTC
TRBD1,TRBJ2-3,-,TRBV2,CASSAGQYGRADTQYF,TGTGCCAGCAGTGCGGGACAGTACGGTCGAGCAGATACGCAGTATTTT
-,TRBJ2-3,-,TRBV29-1,CSVTGTSTDTQYF,TGCAGCGTAACCGGGACTAGCACAGATACGCAGTATTTT